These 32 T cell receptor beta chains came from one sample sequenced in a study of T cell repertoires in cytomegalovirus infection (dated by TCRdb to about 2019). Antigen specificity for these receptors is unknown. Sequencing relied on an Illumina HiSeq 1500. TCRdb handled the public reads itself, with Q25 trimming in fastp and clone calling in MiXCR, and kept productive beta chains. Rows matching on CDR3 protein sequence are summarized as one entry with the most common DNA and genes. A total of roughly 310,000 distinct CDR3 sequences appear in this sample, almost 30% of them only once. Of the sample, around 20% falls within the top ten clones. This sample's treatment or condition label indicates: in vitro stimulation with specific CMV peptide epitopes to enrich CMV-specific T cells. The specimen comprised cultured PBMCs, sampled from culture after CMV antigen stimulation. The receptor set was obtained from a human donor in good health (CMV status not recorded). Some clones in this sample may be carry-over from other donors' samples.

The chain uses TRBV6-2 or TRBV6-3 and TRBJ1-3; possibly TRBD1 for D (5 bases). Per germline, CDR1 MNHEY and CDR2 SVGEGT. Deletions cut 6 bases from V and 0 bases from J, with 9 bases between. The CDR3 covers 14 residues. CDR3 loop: CASSRGDSGNTIYF. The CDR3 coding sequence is TGTGCCAGCAGCCGGGGGGACTCTGGAAACACCATATATTTT.

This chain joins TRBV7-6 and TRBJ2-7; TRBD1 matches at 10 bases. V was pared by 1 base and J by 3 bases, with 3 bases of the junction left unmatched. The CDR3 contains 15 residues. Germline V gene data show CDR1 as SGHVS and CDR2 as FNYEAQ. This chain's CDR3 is CASSLVGTGDYEQYF. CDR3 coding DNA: TGTGCCAGCAGCTTAGTGGGGACAGGGGACTACGAGCAGTACTTC.

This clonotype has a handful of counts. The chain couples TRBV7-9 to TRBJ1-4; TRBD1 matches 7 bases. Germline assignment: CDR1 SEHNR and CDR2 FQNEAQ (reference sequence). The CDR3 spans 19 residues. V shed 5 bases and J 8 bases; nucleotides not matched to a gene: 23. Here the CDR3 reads CASSLNFYTATGLGEKLFF. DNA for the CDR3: TGTGCCAGCAGCCTTAACTTCTATACTGCGACAGGGCTAGGGGAAAAACTGTTTTTT.

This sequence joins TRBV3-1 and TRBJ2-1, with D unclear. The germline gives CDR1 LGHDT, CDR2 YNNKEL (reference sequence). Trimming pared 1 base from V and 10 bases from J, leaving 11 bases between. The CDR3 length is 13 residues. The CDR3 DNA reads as TGTGCCAGCAGCCAAGGGACCTACGGGGAGCAGTTCTTC. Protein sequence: CASSQGTYGEQFF.

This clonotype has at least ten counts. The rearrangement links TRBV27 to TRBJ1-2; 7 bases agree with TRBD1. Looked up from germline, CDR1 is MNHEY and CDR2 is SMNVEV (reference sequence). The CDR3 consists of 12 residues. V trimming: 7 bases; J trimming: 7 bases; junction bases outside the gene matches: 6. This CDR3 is CASTHRGGGYTF. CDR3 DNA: TGTGCCAGCACCCACAGGGGTGGTGGCTACACCTTC.

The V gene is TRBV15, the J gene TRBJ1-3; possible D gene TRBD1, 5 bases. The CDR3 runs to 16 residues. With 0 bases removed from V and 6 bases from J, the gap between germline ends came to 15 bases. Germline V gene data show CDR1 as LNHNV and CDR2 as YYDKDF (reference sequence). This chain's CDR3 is CATSRDLGAQINTIYF. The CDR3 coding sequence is TGTGCCACCAGCAGAGATCTAGGGGCACAAATAAACACCATATATTTT.

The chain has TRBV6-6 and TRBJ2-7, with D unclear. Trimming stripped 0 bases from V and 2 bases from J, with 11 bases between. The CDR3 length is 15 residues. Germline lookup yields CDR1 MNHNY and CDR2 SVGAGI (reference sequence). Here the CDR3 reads CASSYSSDRTYEQYF. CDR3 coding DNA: TGTGCCAGCAGTTACTCAAGTGACCGCACCTACGAGCAGTACTTC.

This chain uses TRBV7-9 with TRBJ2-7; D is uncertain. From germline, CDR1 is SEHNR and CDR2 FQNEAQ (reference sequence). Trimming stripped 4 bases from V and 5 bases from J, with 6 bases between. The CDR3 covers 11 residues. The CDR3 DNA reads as TGTGCCAGCAGCTCCTTGAACGAGCAGTACTTC. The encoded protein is CASSSLNEQYF.

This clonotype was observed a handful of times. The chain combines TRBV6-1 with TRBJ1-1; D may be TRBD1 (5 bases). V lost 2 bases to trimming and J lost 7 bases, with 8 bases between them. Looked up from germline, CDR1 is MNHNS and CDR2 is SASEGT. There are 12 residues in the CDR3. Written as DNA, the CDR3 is TGTGCCAGCAGTGAATGGGGCAGTGAAGCTTTCTTT. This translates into CASSEWGSEAFF.

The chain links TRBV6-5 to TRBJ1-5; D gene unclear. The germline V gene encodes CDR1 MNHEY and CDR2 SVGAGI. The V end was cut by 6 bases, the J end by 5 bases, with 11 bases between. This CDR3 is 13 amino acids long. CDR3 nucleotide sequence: TGTGCCAGCAGCCCGGGGTGGGATCAGCCCCAGCATTTT. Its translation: CASSPGWDQPQHF.

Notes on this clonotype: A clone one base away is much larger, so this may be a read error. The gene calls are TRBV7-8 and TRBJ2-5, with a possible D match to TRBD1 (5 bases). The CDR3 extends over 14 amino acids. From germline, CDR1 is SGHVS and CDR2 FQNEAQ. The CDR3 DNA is TGTGCCAGCAGCTCTGGGCCAGGGAAAGAGACCCAGTGCTTC. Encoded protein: CASSSGPGKETQCF.

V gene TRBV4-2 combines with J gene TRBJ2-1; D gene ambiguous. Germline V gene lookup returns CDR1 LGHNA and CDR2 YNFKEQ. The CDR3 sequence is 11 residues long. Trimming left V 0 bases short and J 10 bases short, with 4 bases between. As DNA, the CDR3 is TGTGCCAGCAGCCAAGACCGGGAGCAGTTCTTC. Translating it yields CASSQDREQFF.

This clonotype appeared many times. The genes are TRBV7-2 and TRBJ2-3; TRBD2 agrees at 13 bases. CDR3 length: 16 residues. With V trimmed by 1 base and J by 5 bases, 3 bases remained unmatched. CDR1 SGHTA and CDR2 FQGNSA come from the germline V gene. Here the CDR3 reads CASSLGLAGGGDTQYF. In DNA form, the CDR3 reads TGTGCCAGCAGCTTAGGACTAGCGGGAGGAGGAGATACGCAGTATTTT.

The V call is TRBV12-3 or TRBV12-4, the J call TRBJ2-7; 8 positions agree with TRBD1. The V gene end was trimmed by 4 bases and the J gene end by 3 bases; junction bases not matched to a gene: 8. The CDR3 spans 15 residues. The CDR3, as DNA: TGTGCCAGCAGTTCAAGAGGACAGGGAGACTACGAGCAGTACTTC. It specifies CASSSRGQGDYEQYF.

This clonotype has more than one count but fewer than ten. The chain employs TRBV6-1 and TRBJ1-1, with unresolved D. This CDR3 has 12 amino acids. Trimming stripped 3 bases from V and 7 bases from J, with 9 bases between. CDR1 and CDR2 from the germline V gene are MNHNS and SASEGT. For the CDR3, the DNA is TGTGCCAGCAGTGATTGGTCAGTTGAAGCTTTCTTT. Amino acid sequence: CASSDWSVEAFF.

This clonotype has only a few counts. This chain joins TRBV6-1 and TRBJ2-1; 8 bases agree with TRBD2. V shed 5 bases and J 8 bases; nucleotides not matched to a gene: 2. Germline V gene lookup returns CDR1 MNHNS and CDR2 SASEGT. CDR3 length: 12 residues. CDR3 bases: TGTGCCAGCAGTCGGACTAGCTATGAGCAGTTCTTC. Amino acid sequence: CASSRTSYEQFF.

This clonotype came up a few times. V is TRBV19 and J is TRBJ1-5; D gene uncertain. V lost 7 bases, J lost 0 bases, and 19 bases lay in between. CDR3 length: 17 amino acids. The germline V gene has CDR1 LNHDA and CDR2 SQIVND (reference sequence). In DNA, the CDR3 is TGTGCCAGTACCACAAGCCTAGGGCACCTTAGCAATCAGCCCCAGCATTTT. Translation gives CASTTSLGHLSNQPQHF.

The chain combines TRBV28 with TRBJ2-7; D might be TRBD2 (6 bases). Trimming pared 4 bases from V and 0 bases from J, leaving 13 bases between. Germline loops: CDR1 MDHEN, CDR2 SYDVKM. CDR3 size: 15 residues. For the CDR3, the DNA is TGTGCCAGCAGTTCCCCGCCTAGCGCCTCCTACGAGCAGTACTTC. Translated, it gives CASSSPPSASYEQYF. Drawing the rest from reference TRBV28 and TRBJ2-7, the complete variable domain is DVKVTQSSRYLVKRTGEKVFLECVQDMDHENMFWYRQDPGLGLRLIYFSYDVKMKEKGDIPEGYSVSREKKERFSLILESASTNQTSMYLCASSSPPSASYEQYFGPGTRLTVT.

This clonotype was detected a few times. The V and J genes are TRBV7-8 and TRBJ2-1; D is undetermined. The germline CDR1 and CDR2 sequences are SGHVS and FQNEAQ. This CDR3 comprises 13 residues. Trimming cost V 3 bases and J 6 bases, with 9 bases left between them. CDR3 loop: CASSFRPGNEQFF. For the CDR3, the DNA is TGTGCCAGCAGCTTTAGACCCGGCAATGAGCAGTTCTTC.

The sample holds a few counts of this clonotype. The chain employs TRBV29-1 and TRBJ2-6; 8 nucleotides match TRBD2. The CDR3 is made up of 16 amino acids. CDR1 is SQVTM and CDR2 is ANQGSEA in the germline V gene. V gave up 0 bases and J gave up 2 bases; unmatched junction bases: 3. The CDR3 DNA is TGCAGCGTTGAAGAGTCAGCGGGGGCTGGGGCCAACGTCCTGACTTTC. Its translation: CSVEESAGAGANVLTF.

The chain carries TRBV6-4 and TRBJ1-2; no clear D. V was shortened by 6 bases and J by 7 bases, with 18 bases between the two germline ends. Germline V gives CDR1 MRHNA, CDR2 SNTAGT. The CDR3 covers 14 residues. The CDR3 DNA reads TGTGCCAGCAGCCCTACGACGGTTTCGTTTGGCTACACCTTC. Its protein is CASSPTTVSFGYTF.

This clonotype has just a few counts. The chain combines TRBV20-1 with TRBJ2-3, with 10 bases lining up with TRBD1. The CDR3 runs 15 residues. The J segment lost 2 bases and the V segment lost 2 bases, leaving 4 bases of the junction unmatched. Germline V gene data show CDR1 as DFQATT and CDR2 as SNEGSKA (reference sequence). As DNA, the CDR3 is TGCAGTGCTAGACCGGGACAGGGGCACACAGATACGCAGTATTTT. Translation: CSARPGQGHTDTQYF.

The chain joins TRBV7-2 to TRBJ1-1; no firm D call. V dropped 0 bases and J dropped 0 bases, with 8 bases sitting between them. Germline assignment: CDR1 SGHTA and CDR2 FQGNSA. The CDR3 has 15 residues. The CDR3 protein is CASSLAGDLNTEAFF. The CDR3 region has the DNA TGTGCCAGCAGCTTAGCCGGAGATTTGAACACTGAAGCTTTCTTT.

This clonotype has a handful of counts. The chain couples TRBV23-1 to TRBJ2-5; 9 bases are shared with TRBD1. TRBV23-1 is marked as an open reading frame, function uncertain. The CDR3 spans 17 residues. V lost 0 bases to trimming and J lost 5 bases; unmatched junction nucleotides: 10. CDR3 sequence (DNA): TGCGCCAGCAGTCAATCACACAGGACAGGGGAGCGTGAGACCCAGTACTTC. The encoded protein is CASSQSHRTGERETQYF.

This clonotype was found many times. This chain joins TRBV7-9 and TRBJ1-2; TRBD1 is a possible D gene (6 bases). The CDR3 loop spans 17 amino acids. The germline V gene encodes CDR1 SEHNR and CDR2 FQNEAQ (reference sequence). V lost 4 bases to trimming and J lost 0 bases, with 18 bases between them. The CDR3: CASSSFEGQGTNYGYTF. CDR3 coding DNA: TGTGCCAGCAGCTCCTTCGAGGGCCAGGGGACTAACTATGGCTACACCTTC.

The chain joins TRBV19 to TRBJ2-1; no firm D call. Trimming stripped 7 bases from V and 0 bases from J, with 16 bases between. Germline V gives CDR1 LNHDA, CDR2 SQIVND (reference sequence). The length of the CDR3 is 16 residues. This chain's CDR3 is CASTSLARSSYNEQFF. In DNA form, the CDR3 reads TGTGCCAGTACTTCCCTCGCGCGGAGCTCCTACAATGAGCAGTTCTTC. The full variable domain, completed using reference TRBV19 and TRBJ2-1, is DGGITQSPKYLFRKEGQNVTLSCEQNLNHDAMYWYRQDPGQGLRLIYYSQIVNDFQKGDIAEGYSVSREKKESFPLTVTSAQKNPTAFYLCASTSLARSSYNEQFFGPGTRLTVL.

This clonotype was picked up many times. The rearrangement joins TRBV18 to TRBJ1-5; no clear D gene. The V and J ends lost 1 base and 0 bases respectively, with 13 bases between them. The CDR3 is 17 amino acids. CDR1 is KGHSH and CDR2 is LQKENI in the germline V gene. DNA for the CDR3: TGTGCCAGCTCACCACAGCAGACCAGGTCTAGCAATCAGCCCCAGCATTTT. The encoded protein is CASSPQQTRSSNQPQHF.

CDR3 nucleotide sequence: TGTGCCAGCGGATACAGGGGGAGGGAGTATACTGAAGCTTTCTTT. Protein: CASGYRGREYTEAFF. V gene TRBV2 combines with J gene TRBJ1-1; TRBD1 matches 8 bases. Trimming at V came to 8 bases and at J to 5 bases, leaving 13 bases not matched to a gene. CDR3 length equals 15 residues. From germline, CDR1 is SNHLY and CDR2 FYNNEI.

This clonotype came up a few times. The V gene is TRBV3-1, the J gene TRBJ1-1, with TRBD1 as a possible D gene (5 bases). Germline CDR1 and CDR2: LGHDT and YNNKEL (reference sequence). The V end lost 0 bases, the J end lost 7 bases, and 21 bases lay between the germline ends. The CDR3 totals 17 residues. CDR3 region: CASSQDSGQGAWGEAFF. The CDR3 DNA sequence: TGTGCCAGCAGCCAAGATTCAGGGCAGGGAGCCTGGGGTGAAGCTTTCTTT.

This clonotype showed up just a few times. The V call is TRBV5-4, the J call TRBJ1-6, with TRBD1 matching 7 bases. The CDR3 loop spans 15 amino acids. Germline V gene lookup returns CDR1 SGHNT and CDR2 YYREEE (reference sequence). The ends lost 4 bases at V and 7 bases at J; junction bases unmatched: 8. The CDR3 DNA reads TGTGCCAGCAGCCGCAATCAGGACAGGAATTCACCCCTCCACTTT. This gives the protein CASSRNQDRNSPLHF.

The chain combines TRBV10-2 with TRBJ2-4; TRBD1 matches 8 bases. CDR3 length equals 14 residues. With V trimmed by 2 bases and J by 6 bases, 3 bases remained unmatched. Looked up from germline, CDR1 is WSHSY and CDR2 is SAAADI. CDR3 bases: TGCGCCAGCAGTGAGCAGGGGGCTGGAAACATTCAGTACTTC. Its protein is CASSEQGAGNIQYF.

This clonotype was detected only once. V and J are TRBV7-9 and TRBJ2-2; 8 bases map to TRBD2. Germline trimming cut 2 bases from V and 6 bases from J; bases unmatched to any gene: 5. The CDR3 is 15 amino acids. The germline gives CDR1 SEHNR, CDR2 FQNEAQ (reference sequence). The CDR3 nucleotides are TGTGCCAGCAGCTTAAGCGGGAGAGGGGCCGGGGAGCTGTTTTTT. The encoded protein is CASSLSGRGAGELFF.